This record looks at one T cell receptor (beta chain) sequence and its context. These data originate in a study of cytomegalovirus exposure and HLA in healthy donors. PCR was performed using 60 Vbeta and 13 Jbeta primers. Clones were sequenced by immunoSEQ multiplex PCR, and TCRdb holds only the in-frame ones, with some missing. This table has about 270,000 clones, roughly two thirds appearing once. Donors had nominal health at sampling but likely had unrecorded immune exposures. V gave up 4 bases and J gave up 4 bases, with 8 bases separating them. CDR3 length: 12 amino acids. Germline V gives CDR1 SGHNT, CDR2 YYREEE (reference sequence).

Specimen: PBMCs. This clonotype was obtained from a female donor in good health and CMV-seronegative. The V call is TRBV5-4, the J call TRBJ1-2; D not certain. The CDR3: CASSEGSYGYTF. CDR3 nucleotide sequence: TGTGCCAGCAGCGAGGGTTCCTATGGCTACACCTTC.